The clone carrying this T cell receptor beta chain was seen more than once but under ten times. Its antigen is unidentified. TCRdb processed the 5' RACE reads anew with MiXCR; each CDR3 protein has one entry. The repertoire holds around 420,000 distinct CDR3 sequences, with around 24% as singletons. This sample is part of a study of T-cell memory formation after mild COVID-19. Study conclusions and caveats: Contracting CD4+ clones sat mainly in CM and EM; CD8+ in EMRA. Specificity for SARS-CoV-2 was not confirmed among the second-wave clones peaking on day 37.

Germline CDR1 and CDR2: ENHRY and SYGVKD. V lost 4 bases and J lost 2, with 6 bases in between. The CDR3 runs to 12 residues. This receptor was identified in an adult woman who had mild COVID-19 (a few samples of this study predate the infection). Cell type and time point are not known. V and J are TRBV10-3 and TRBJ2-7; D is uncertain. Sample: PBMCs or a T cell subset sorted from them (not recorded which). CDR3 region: CAISGQAYEQYF. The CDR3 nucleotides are TGTGCCATCAGTGGGCAGGCCTACGAGCAGTACTTC.